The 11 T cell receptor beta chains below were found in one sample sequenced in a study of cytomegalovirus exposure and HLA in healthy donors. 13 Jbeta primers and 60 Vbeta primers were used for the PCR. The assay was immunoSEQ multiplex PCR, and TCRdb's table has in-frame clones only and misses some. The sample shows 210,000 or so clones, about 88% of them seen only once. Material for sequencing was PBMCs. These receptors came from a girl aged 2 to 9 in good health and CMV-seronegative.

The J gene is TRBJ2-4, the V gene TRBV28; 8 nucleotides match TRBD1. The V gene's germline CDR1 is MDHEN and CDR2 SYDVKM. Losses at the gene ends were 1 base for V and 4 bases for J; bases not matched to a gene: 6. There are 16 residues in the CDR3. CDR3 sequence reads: CASSLFPGQGKNIQYF. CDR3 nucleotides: TGTGCCAGCAGTTTATTCCCTGGACAGGGAAAAAACATTCAGTACTTC.

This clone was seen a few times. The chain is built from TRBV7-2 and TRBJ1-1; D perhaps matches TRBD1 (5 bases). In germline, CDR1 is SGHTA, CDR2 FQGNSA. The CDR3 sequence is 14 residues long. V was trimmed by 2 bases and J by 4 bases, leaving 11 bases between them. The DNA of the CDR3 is TGTGCCAGCAGCTTAATAATCAGGGTCACTGAAGCTTTCTTT. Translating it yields CASSLIIRVTEAFF.

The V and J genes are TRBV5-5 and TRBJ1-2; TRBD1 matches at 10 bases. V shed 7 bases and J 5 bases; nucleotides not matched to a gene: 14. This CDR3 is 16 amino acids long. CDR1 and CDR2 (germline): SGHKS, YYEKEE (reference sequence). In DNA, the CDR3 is TGTGCCAGCGCCCGGGACAGGGGAAAAGACGAGTATGGCTACACCTTC. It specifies CASARDRGKDEYGYTF.

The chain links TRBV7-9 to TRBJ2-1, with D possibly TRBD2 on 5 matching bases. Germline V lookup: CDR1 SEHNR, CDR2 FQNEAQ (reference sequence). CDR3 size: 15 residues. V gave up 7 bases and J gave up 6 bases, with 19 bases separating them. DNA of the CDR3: TGTGCCAGCACCCACCTAACCCTAGCCCTCAATGAGCAGTTCTTC. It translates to CASTHLTLALNEQFF.

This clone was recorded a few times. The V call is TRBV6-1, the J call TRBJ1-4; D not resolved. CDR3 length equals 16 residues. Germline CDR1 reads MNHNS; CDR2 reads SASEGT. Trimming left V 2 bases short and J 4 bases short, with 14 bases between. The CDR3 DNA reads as TGTGCCAGCAGTGAACTCCCGTCCAGGTATAATGAAAAACTGTTTTTT. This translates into CASSELPSRYNEKLFF.

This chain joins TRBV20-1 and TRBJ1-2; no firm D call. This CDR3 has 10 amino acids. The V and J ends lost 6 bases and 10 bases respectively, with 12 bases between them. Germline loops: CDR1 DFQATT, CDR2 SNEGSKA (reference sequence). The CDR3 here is CSALEATYTF. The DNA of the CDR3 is TGCAGTGCCCTCGAGGCTACCTACACCTTC.

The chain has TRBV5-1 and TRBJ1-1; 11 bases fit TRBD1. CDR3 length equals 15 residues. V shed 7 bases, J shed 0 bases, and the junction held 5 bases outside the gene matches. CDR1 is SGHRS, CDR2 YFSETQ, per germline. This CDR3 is CASRGTGGLNTEAFF. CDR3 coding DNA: TGCGCCAGCCGCGGGACAGGGGGATTGAACACTGAAGCTTTCTTT.

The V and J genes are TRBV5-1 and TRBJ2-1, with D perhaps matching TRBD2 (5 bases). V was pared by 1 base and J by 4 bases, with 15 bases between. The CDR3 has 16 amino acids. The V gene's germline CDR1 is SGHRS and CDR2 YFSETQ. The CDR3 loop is CASSLFGGDRYNEQFF. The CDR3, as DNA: TGCGCCAGCAGCTTGTTCGGAGGTGATAGGTACAATGAGCAGTTCTTC. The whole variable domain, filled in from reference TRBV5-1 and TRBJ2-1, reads KAGVTQTPRYLIKTRGQQVTLSCSPISGHRSVSWYQQTPGQGLQFLFEYFSETQRNKGNFPGRFSGRQFSNSRSEMNVSTLELGDSALYLCASSLFGGDRYNEQFFGPGTRLTVL.

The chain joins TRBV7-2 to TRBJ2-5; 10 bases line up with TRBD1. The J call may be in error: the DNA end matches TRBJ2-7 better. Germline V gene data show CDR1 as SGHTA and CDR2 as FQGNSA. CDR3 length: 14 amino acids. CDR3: CASSWTGGGYEQYF. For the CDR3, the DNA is TGTGCCAGCAGCTGGACAGGGGGAGGCTACGAGCAGTACTTC.

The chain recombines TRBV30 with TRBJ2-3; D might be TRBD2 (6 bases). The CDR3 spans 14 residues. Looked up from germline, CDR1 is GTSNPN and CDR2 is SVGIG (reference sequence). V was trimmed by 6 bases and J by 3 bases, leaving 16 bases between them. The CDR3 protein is CACRGIRGTDTQYF. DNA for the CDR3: TGTGCCTGCCGCGGGATCCGGGGGACAGATACGCAGTATTTT. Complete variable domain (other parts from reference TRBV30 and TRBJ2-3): SQTIHQWPATLVQPVGSPLSLECTVEGTSNPNLYWYRQAAGRGLQLLFYSVGIGQISSEVPQNLSASRPQDRQFILSSKKLLLSDSGFYLCACRGIRGTDTQYFGPGTRLTVL.

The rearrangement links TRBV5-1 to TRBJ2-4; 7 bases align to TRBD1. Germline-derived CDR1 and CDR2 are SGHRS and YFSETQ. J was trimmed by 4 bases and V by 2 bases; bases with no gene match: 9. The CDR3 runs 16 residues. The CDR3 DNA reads TGCGCCAGCAGCTTAGAAAGACAGGGAATGAAAAACATTCAGTACTTC. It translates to CASSLERQGMKNIQYF.